Included here is one T cell receptor beta chain sequence, with context. The sample comes from a study of CD8+ T cells in alopecia areata. Following RNA extraction, reverse transcription yielded cDNA that acted as the sequencing template. Measured with immunoSEQ multiplex PCR; TCRdb has only the in-frame clones, and not every one. The sample holds about 140,000 clones, under 60% seen once. Here the sequenced sample was CD4+ T cells sorted from blood, taken at week 0. The sequence derives from a human donor with alopecia areata.

CDR3 sequence (DNA): TGTGCCAGCAGTTACCGACCGAGCCAAGAGACCCAGTACTTC. This encodes CASSYRPSQETQYF. The chain links TRBV6-6 to TRBJ2-5; D unresolved. V was trimmed by 2 bases and J by 1 base, leaving 8 bases between them. The CDR3 has 14 residues. Germline CDR1 MNHNY, CDR2 SVGAGI (reference sequence).